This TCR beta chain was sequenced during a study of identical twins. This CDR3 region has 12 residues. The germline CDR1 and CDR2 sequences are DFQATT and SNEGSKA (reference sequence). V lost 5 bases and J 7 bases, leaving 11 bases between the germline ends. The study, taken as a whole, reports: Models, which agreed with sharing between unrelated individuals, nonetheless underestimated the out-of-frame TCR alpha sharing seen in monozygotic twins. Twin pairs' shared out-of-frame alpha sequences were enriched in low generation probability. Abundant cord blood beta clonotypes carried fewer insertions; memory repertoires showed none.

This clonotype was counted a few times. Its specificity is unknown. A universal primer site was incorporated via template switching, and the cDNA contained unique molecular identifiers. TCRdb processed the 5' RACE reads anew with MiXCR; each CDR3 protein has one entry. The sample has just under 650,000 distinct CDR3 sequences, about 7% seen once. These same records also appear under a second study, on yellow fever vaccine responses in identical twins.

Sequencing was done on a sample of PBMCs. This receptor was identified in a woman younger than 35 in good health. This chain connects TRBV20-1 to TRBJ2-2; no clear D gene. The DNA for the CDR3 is TGCAGTGCTTCCCACCCGAGCGGGGAGCTGTTTTTT. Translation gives CSASHPSGELFF.